This paragraph covers one TCR beta chain sequence. The target of this receptor is not known. Base-call qualities are not available, and no considerably larger clone is one nucleotide away. This record belongs to a study of blood T cell repertoires in COVID-19 (dated by TCRdb to about 2020). In terms of the full investigation: Collaborator samples came from the United States, Italy and Spain and covered acute and convalescent phases of COVID-19. The prospective study material was composed of cDNA or gDNA derived from T cells, B-cell-depleted T cells, or PBMCs. The dataset comprised deeply sampled blood TCRbeta repertoires from subjects exposed to, actively infected with, or recovered from COVID-19. The repertoires were released in a freely available public database meant as a resource for research on the immune response to SARS-CoV-2. The samples were drawn from the first 160 participants of the ongoing ImmuneRACE study and from 950 to 1,500 subjects provided by 6 global collaborators. The sample metadata nearly always contained a de-identified subject ID, COVID-19 status, age in years and sex. Where available, HLA class I and class II types were obtained from metadata supplied by the sample provider rather than from assay-based typing. Paper-wide results and their limitations: How much clinical and demographic metadata was included differed by source and by participant, and the metadata was provided uncurated.

The germline V gene specifies MDHEN as CDR1 and SYDVKM as CDR2. The CDR3 goes from the cysteine to the phenylalanine over 15 residues. Just CDR3 DNA is preserved here, 45 bases in frame from base 1. V is cut by 5 bases and J by 0 bases, and the space between the germline ends is 8 bases. TCRbeta CDR3 regions were amplified from genomic DNA using the immunoSEQ Assay, a bias-controlled multiplex PCR. The published analysis was carried out like this. Nucleated cell counts per sample were estimated from amplification of reference gene primers within the assay. Sequence reads were collapsed and filtered to measure the absolute abundance of every unique TCRbeta CDR3 rearrangement. For each sample, productive Simpson clonality was calculated as the square root of Simpson's diversity index across productive rearrangements. The table comes from immuneACCESS by way of TCRdb, which keeps in-frame sequences with V and J called. Part of the clones is missing from these tables; in studies checked, under half for an unresolved V gene and the rest for unknown reasons. For V, J and clone size, that table is used; D and trimming come from the DNA. Counted in this sample were fewer than 250,000 clones; 70% to 90% of them appeared once. The ten top clones hold less than 7.5% of the sample.

A second Seattle source provided samples from volunteer blood donors who had recovered from COVID-19. Whole blood was collected in K2EDTA tubes by collaborating institutions according to the institutions' own protocols. For TCRbeta analysis, collaborators shipped samples as frozen whole blood, isolated PBMCs, or DNA extracted from either of those sample types. The TCR originated in a woman aged 40 to 49 who had recovered from COVID-19. The chain links TRBV28 with TRBJ1-6, with TRBD1 as a weak D call on 5 bases. The sample comprised peripheral blood. At the DNA level, the sequence is TGTGCCAGCAGTACTGACAGCTCCTATAATTCACCCCTCCACTTT. This yields the protein CASSTDSSYNSPLHF.